A selection of T cell receptor beta chains follows, all from one sample in a study of blood T cell repertoires in COVID-19. The assay was immunoSEQ multiplex PCR, and TCRdb's table has in-frame clones only and misses some. The table includes 150,000 or so clones, around 82% detected once. Material for sequencing was PBMCs or T cells enriched from blood (not recorded which). The receptors come from a man in his 60s who had recovered from COVID-19. CDR3s include the opening cysteine and the closing phenylalanine or tryptophan.

CATSDLIEQETQYF | TRBV24-1
CASKTAQSPWETQYF | TRBV7-8
CAWSDLGTGGTYGYTF | TRBV30
CASRPRGGLGNTGELFF | TRBV10-2
CASSHVDRDHEQYF | TRBV3-1/TRBV3-2
CASSQRNQPQHF | TRBV27
CASSHGDQPQHF | TRBV6-5
CSVGWRWARVHEQYF | TRBV29-1
CASIRRGQGVRGYTF | TRBV28
CASSMDTSNQPQHF | TRBV5-1